The rows below give T cell receptor beta chains drawn from one sample of a study of monozygotic twins with inflammatory bowel disease. TCRdb reprocessed the 5' RACE reads and stores each CDR3 protein as one record, lacking DNA. The sample data list more than 85,000 distinct CDR3 sequences. Material: blood. The receptors shown here come from a human donor with ulcerative colitis or Crohn's disease, or a healthy co-twin of an affected twin (not recorded which). Both conserved end residues are part of each CDR3.

j_call v_call cdr3_aa
TRBJ1-5 TRBV28 CASSLTESNQPQHF
TRBJ1-1 TRBV20-1 CSASPTGGTEAFF
TRBJ2-5 TRBV10-3 CAISEPGPEEGTQYF
TRBJ1-6 TRBV5-1 CASRVSGTRFYNSPLHF
TRBJ2-5 TRBV7-2 CASGRLAGGWETQYF
TRBJ2-6 TRBV5-4 CASLPGSGANVLTF
TRBJ2-1 TRBV4-1 CASSTTQGYNEQFF
TRBJ1-1 TRBV12-3/TRBV12-4 CASSRGREWTEAFF
TRBJ2-2 TRBV4-2 CASSQVPAGGQNTGELFF
TRBJ2-1 TRBV28 CASSLEPSQGNEQFF